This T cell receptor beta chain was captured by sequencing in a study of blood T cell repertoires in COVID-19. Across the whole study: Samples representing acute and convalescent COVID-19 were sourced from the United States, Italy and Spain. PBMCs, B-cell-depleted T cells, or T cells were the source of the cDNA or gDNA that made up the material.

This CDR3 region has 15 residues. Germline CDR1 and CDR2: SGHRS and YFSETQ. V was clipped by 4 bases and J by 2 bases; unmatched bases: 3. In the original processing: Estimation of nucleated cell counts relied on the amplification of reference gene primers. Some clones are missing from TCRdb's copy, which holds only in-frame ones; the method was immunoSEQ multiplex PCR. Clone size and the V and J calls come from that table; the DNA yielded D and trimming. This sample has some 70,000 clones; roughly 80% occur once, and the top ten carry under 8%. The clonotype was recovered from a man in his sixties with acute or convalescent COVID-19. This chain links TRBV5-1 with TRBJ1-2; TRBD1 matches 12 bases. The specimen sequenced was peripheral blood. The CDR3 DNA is TGCGCCAGCAGCCCCGGGACAGGGGGCAACTATGGCTACACCTTC. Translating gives CASSPGTGGNYGYTF.